The 12 T cell receptor beta chains presented below share a single source sample, sequenced in a study of neurological immune-mediated disorders. TCRdb reprocessed the 5' RACE reads with MiXCR, giving one entry per CDR3 protein. The sample includes about 14,000 distinct CDR3 sequences, 6.5% to 8% of them seen just once. Sequences were obtained from CD8+ T cells from blood. These TCRs come from a woman aged 40 to 50 in good health.

This clonotype was seen repeatedly, ten times or more. The CDR3 region is CASSLRQGRNTEAFF. In nucleotides, the CDR3 is TGCGCCAGCAGCCTTCGACAGGGTAGGAACACTGAAGCTTTCTTT. The chain carries TRBV5-1 and TRBJ1-1; 7 nucleotides align to TRBD1. Trimming at V came to 4 bases and at J to 1 base, leaving 7 bases not matched to a gene. The CDR3 sequence is 15 residues long. Germline values: CDR1 SGHRS, CDR2 YFSETQ. The variable domain in full, with the rest retrieved from reference TRBV5-1 and TRBJ1-1, is KAGVTQTPRYLIKTRGQQVTLSCSPISGHRSVSWYQQTPGQGLQFLFEYFSETQRNKGNFPGRFSGRQFSNSRSEMNVSTLELGDSALYLCASSLRQGRNTEAFFGQGTRLTVV.

The sample holds many counts of this clonotype. The rearrangement uses TRBV2 and TRBJ2-7; 9 positions match TRBD1. This CDR3 has 11 residues. Germline V gene data show CDR1 as SNHLY and CDR2 as FYNNEI. Trimming removed 11 bases from V and 3 bases from J; junction bases left unmatched: 2. Written as DNA, the CDR3 is TGTGCCCAGGACAGGGGCTACGAGCAGTACTTC. As protein: CAQDRGYEQYF. Supplemented by reference TRBV2 and TRBJ2-7, the full variable domain reads EPEVTQTPSHQVTQMGQEVILRCVPISNHLYFYWYRQILGQKVEFLVSFYNNEISEKSEIFDDQFSVERPDGSNFTLKIRSTKLEDSAMYFCAQDRGYEQYFGPGTRLTVT.

This clonotype appeared many times. J is TRBJ2-7 and V is TRBV9; D is perhaps TRBD2 (6 bases). The CDR3 has 14 residues. Germline CDR1 and CDR2: SGDLS and YYNGEE. V lost 3 bases to trimming and J lost 5 bases, with 15 bases between them. The CDR3 loop is CASSAWGGPDEQYF. The CDR3 DNA follows: TGTGCCAGCAGCGCCTGGGGAGGCCCTGACGAGCAGTACTTC.

This clonotype was seen ten or more times. V usage is TRBV6-6 and J usage is TRBJ2-2, with 8 bases identical to TRBD2. The CDR3 extends over 15 amino acids. With V trimmed by 4 bases and J by 0 bases, 1 base remained unmatched. Germline CDR1 and CDR2: MNHNY and SVGAGI (reference sequence). CDR3 in amino acids: CASSFSGANTGELFF. In nucleotides, the CDR3 is TGTGCCAGCAGTTTTAGCGGGGCGAACACCGGGGAGCTGTTTTTT.

Sample share makes this clonotype medium-sized. The chain links TRBV15 to TRBJ2-6, with D possibly matching TRBD1 (5 bases). CDR3 size: 16 residues. Trimming shortened V by 6 bases and J by 3 bases, and 15 bases separated the two germline ends. Germline-derived CDR1 and CDR2 are LNHNV and YYDKDF (reference sequence). CDR3 nucleotide sequence: TGTGCCACCAGTCCGCAGGGTTCTGGTGGGGCCAACGTCCTGACTTTC. Amino acids: CATSPQGSGGANVLTF.

This clonotype showed up many times. The rearrangement links TRBV5-1 to TRBJ2-7, with D perhaps matching TRBD1 (5 bases). The CDR3 has 12 amino acids. CDR1 is SGHRS, CDR2 YFSETQ, per germline. The V end was cut by 6 bases, the J end by 6 bases, with 13 bases between. CDR3 nucleotides: TGCGCCAGCAAAGGCCCAGGGCCCGAGCAGTACTTC. Amino acid sequence: CASKGPGPEQYF.

Ten or more counts support this clonotype. The CDR3 here is CASSWGGEGLYEQYF. DNA for the CDR3: TGTGCCAGCAGTTGGGGTGGGGAGGGCCTATACGAGCAGTACTTC. V is TRBV27 and J is TRBJ2-7, with 7 bases lining up with TRBD2. Germline CDR1 and CDR2: MNHEY and SMNVEV (reference sequence). CDR3 length equals 15 residues. Trimming cost V 4 bases and J 4 bases; bases outside gene matches: 10.

This clonotype was observed at least ten times. The rearrangement links TRBV20-1 to TRBJ2-1; 8 bases map to TRBD2. V was clipped by 6 bases and J by 4 bases; unmatched bases: 11. The CDR3 contains 15 residues. Germline loops: CDR1 DFQATT, CDR2 SNEGSKA (reference sequence). This CDR3 reads CSAALLAEFYNEQFF. CDR3 nucleotides: TGCAGTGCCGCCCTACTAGCGGAGTTTTACAATGAGCAGTTCTTC.

This clonotype came up many times. The J gene is TRBJ2-1, the V gene TRBV19; 9 bases are shared with TRBD2. Germline V CDR1 and CDR2: LNHDA, SQIVND (reference sequence). Trimming cost V 4 bases and J 3 bases; bases outside gene matches: 7. This CDR3 spans 16 amino acids. Written as DNA, the CDR3 is TGTGCCAGTAGTACCCTTCTAGCGGGGAGCTACAATGAGCAGTTCTTC. This encodes CASSTLLAGSYNEQFF.

Ten or more counts support this clonotype. This chain connects TRBV5-1 to TRBJ2-7; TRBD1 matches 11 bases. The CDR3 runs to 16 residues. Germline V gene lookup returns CDR1 SGHRS and CDR2 YFSETQ. The V gene end was trimmed by 2 bases and the J gene end by 3 bases; junction bases not matched to a gene: 7. The CDR3 region is CASSFEAGTGGYEQYF. In nucleotides, the CDR3 is TGCGCCAGCAGCTTTGAAGCCGGGACAGGGGGCTACGAGCAGTACTTC. Full variable domain (remainder filled in from reference TRBV5-1 and TRBJ2-7): KAGVTQTPRYLIKTRGQQVTLSCSPISGHRSVSWYQQTPGQGLQFLFEYFSETQRNKGNFPGRFSGRQFSNSRSEMNVSTLELGDSALYLCASSFEAGTGGYEQYFGPGTRLTVT.

This clonotype appeared many times. This sequence joins TRBV4-1 and TRBJ2-3, with 8 bases that match TRBD1. After removal of 2 bases from V and 5 bases from J, the junction contained 6 bases not matched to a gene. The CDR3 length is 15 residues. Germline V gene data show CDR1 as MGHRA and CDR2 as YSYEKL. The CDR3 here is CASSQQGQARDTQYF. CDR3 nucleotide sequence: TGCGCCAGCAGCCAACAGGGACAGGCCAGAGATACGCAGTATTTT.

This clonotype has a count of ten or more. V gene TRBV27 combines with J gene TRBJ1-5; D gene uncertain. CDR1 is MNHEY and CDR2 is SMNVEV in the germline V gene (reference sequence). The CDR3 has 14 amino acids. V shed 2 bases and J shed 6 bases, with 11 bases lying between them. The CDR3 protein is CASSLTRVGQPQHF. DNA of the CDR3: TGTGCCAGCAGTTTAACACGGGTTGGTCAGCCCCAGCATTTT.